What follows is one T cell receptor beta chain and its context. This clonotype was detected many times. Its antigen target is currently unknown. Qualities for individual bases were not recorded, and no much larger clone is one base off. This sample stems from a study of blood T cells in healthy people across ages (dated by TCRdb to 2015 to 2017). Context from the whole study: In model experiments, template switching captured roughly one uniquely barcoded TCR beta cDNA molecule for every two T cells. Using the same blood draw, the study looked at two additional independent replicas of 1 million unique cDNA reads for two donors, one aged 18 to 30 and the other aged 80 or older. The study measured age-related changes in TCR beta repertoire diversity using deep sequencing normalized with unique cDNA molecular identifiers. The donors were split into four age groups: young (average 16 years), middle-aged (roughly 39), aged (over 55) and long-lived (approximately 80). To avoid experimental bias, donors of different ages were distributed randomly across sequencing lanes. What the study reported, not specific to this receptor: Since profiling was done on bulk unsorted PBMCs, naive and antigen-experienced compartments could not be conclusively compared. The CMV infection status of donors was not known, potentially confounding age-related changes in expanded clonotypes. Estimates of total diversity based on one million sequenced T cells were considered lower bounds and underestimates. As age increased, observed TCR beta diversity per million T cells dropped in a roughly linear way, and a significant reduction was already evident by age about 36. A strong correlation was found between observed TCR beta diversity and the percentage of naive T cells measured by flow cytometry. Compared with the aged group, more naive CD4+ T cells, fewer expanded clones and increased TCR diversity were shown by the long-lived group, suggesting age selection.

The library was generated by 5' RACE. Sequencing relied on an Illumina HiSeq 2500. A second PCR of about 7 to 12 cycles was run with a J-beta primer mix and a sample-barcoded 5' primer. A unique molecular identifier was introduced onto each TCR beta cDNA molecule by a template-switch 5' adaptor carrying 12 random nucleotides. At least 2.5 million CDR3-containing paired-end reads were obtained from each sample. The Mint cDNA synthesis kit, primed by a TRBC-specific oligonucleotide, was used to synthesize first-strand cDNA from all RNA. After uracil-DNA glycosylase treatment, a first 18-cycle PCR used universal primers M1SS and BC2_uni_R on all cDNA. The authors' analysis ran thus. Normalization of each sample was performed by random selection of 1 million high-quality reads, each carrying a distinct molecular identifier. Reads with shared molecular identifiers were discarded instead of being binned into consensus sequences. MiTCR, run with a Q25 quality threshold and the strictest error-elimination algorithm, handled CDR3 identification, clonotype clustering and error correction. A nonparametric unseen species model using Euler transformation provided a lower-bound estimate of total TCR beta diversity. TCRdb reworked the public reads: Q25 trimming with fastp, MiXCR clone assembly, productive beta chains retained. Identical CDR3 protein sequences are pooled into one entry, listed with their most common genes and DNA. None of the V and J calls come from the authors' own analysis; TCRdb made them. The sample records about 650,000 distinct CDR3 sequences, about 30% of which are singletons. The ten largest clones represent approximately 15% of the sample.

Donors were 39 systemically healthy Caucasian individuals from Russia aged 6 to 90 years. Roughly 9.5 milliliters of peripheral blood were drawn from each donor into EDTA-treated Vacutainer tubes. Ficoll-Paque density-gradient centrifugation was used to isolate PBMCs, with at least 7 million obtained per sample. Total RNA was extracted from PBMCs with Trizol reagent, with at least 6 micrograms obtained per sample. For every donor, flow cytometry on a PBMC aliquot measured the percentage of naive CD45RAhigh/CD27high T cells. Ends trimmed: V by 4 bases, J by 0 bases; bases unmatched to a gene: 5. The CDR3 starts with the cysteine, ends with the phenylalanine, and has 17 residues. Just the 51-base CDR3 DNA is kept, in frame starting at base 1. Per the germline V gene, SNHLY is the CDR1 and FYNNEI is the CDR2.

The clonotype originates from a woman aged 80 or over in good health. Donor details come from another sample of the same person, matched by shared clones. The chain was built from TRBV2 and TRBJ2-4; the central 11 bases match TRBD2. Sequences were obtained from blood. The CDR3 loop reads CASSGGTSGVAKNIQYF. In nucleotide form, the sequence is TGTGCCAGCAGTGGTGGGACTAGCGGAGTAGCCAAAAACATTCAGTACTTC.